This TCR beta chain was recorded in a study of CD4 T cells in relation to SARS-CoV-2 and coronaviruses. CD4+ T cells from unexposed donors were obtained before the COVID-19 pandemic (2011-2018). Naive and memory CD4+ T cells were separated from cryopreserved PBMCs. The table came from immunoSEQ multiplex PCR; TCRdb's copy has only in-frame clones and leaves some out. The repertoire has around 62,000 clones, 85% to 95% of them found once; the top ten carry around 0.15%. The V end was cut by 11 bases, the J end by 1 base, with 14 bases between. CDR3 length equals 14 residues. CDR1 is MDHEN and CDR2 is SYDVKM in the germline V gene.

Source material: naive CD4+ T cells from PBMCs. Subset given: naive CD4+ T cells isolated by negative enrichment. This TCR derives from a human donor in good health. V and J are TRBV28 and TRBJ2-2; D perhaps matches TRBD2 (5 bases). CDR3: CAGSSLWNTGELFF. In DNA form, the CDR3 reads TGTGCCGGGAGTTCGTTGTGGAACACCGGGGAGCTGTTTTTT. The variable domain in full, completed from reference TRBV28 and TRBJ2-2, reads DVKVTQSSRYLVKRTGEKVFLECVQDMDHENMFWYRQDPGLGLRLIYFSYDVKMKEKGDIPEGYSVSREKKERFSLILESASTNQTSMYLCAGSSLWNTGELFFGEGSRLTVL.